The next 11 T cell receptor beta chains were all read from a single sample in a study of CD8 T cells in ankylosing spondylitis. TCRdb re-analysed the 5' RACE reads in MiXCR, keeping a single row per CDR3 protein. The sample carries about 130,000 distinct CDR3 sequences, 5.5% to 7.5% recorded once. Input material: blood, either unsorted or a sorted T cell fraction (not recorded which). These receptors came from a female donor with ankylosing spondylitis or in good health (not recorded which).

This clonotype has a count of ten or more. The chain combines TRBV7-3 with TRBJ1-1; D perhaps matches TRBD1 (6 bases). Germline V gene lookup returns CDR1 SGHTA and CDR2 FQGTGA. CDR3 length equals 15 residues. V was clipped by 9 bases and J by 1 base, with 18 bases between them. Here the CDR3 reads CASSRVRGENTEAFF. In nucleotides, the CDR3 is TGTGCCAGTTCCAGGGTTAGGGGGGAGAACACTGAAGCTTTCTTT. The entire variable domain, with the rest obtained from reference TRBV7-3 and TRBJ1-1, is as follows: GAGVSQTPSNKVTEKGKYVELRCDPISGHTALYWYRQSLGQGPEFLIYFQGTGAADDSGLPNDRFFAVRPEGSVSTLKIQRTERGDSAVYLCASSRVRGENTEAFFGQGTRLTVV.

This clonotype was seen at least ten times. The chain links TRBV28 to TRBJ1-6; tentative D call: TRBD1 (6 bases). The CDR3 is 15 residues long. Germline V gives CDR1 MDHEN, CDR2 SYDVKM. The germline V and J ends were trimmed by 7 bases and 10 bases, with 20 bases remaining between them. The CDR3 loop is CASTPVQGRTSPLHF. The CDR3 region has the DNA TGTGCCAGCACCCCAGTACAGGGTAGGACGTCACCCCTCCACTTT.

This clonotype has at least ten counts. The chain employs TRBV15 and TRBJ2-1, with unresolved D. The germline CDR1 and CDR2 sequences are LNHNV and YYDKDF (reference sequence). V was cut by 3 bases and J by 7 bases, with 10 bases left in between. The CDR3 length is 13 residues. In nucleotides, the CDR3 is TGTGCCACCAGCAGGGACGATAATAATGAGCAGTTCTTC. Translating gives CATSRDDNNEQFF.

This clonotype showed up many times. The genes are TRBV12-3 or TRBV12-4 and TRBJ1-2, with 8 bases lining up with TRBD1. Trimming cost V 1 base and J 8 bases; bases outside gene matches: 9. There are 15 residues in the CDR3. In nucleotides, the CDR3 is TGTGCCAGCAGTTTAGGGACAGGGATTCGGCGCGGCTACACCTTC. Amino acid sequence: CASSLGTGIRRGYTF.

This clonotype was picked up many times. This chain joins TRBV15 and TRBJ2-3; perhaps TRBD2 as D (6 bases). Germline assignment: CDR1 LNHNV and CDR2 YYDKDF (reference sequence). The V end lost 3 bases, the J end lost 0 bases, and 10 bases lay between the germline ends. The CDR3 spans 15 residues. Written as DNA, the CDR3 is TGTGCCACCAGCAGGCGGAGGGACAGCACAGATACGCAGTATTTT. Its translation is CATSRRRDSTDTQYF.

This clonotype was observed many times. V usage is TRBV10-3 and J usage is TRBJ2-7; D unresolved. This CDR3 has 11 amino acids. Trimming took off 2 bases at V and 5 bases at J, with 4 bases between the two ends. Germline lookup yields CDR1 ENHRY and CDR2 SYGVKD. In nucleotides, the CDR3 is TGTGCCATCAGTGAGGGCGACGAGCAGTACTTC. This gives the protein CAISEGDEQYF.

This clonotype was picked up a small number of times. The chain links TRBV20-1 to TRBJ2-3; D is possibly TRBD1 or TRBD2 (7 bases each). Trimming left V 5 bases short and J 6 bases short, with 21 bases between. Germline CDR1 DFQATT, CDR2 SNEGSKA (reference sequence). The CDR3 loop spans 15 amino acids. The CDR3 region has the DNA TGCAGTGCTCTTGGCGGCGGCGGGGGACAGGATACGCAGTATTTT. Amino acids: CSALGGGGGQDTQYF.

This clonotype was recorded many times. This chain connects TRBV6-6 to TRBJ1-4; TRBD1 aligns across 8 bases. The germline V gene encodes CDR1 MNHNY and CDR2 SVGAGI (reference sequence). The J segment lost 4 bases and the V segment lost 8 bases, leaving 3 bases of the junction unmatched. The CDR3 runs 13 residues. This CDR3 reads CASSDRGNEKLFF. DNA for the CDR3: TGTGCCAGCTCTGACAGGGGTAATGAAAAACTGTTTTTT.

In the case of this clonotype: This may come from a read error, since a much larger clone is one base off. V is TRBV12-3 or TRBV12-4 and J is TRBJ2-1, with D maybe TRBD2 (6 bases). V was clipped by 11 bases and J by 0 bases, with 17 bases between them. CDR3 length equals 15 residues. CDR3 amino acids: CAAVSGSSSYNEQFF. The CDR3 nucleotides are TGTGCCGCCGTAAGCGGGTCGAGCTCCTACAATGAGCAGTTCTTC.

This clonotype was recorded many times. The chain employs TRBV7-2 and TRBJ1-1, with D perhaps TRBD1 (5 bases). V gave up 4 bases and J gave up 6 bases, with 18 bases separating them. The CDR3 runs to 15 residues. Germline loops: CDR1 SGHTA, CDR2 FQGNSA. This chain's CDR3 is CASSSSGTFGSEAFF. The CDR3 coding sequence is TGTGCCAGCAGCTCTAGCGGGACGTTTGGCTCTGAAGCTTTCTTT.

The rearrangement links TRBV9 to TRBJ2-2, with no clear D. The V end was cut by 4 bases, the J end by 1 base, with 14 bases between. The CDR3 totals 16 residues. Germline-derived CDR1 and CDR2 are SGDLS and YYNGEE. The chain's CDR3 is CASSLQIAVNTGELFF. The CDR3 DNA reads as TGTGCCAGCAGCCTCCAAATCGCGGTGAACACCGGGGAGCTGTTTTTT.